These T cell receptor beta chains were read from a single sample in a study of spatial heterogeneity in lung cancer. TCRdb reprocessed the 5' RACE reads with MiXCR, giving one entry per CDR3 protein. The table includes under 80,000 distinct CDR3 sequences, 6.3% detected once. The specimen was PBMCs, collected at surgery. These receptor sequences come from a female donor with early-stage non-small cell lung cancer. The CDR3 runs from the conserved cysteine through the conserved F or W. A D gene is named only where the DNA matches it firmly. Clone size is shown for a subset of rows, as once, few, many or a class of expanded clone.

d_gene: TRBD1
v_gene: TRBV3-1
j_gene: TRBJ1-4
abundance: many
CDR3aa: CASSQGQGGEKLFF
CDR3nt: TGTGCCAGCAGCCAGGGACAGGGAGGTGAAAAACTGTTTTTT

d_gene: NA
v_gene: TRBV14
j_gene: TRBJ2-3
abundance: NA
CDR3aa: CASSQGGLGTDTQYF
CDR3nt: TGTGCCAGCAGCCAAGGGGGCCTCGGCACAGATACGCAGTATTTT

d_gene: TRBD1
v_gene: TRBV2
j_gene: TRBJ2-7
abundance: many
CDR3aa: CASSLTGSGEQYF
CDR3nt: TGTGCCAGCAGCCTGACAGGGTCCGGCGAGCAGTACTTC

d_gene: NA
v_gene: TRBV5-1
j_gene: TRBJ1-4
abundance: few
CDR3aa: CASSLSSDEKLFF
CDR3nt: TGCGCCAGCAGCCTCTCGTCGGACGAAAAACTGTTTTTT

d_gene: NA
v_gene: TRBV7-2
j_gene: TRBJ2-5
abundance: few
CDR3aa: CASSLVRSRAQETQYF
CDR3nt: TGTGCCAGCAGCTTAGTCCGCAGCAGGGCACAAGAGACCCAGTACTTC

d_gene: NA
v_gene: TRBV3-1
j_gene: TRBJ1-5
abundance: few
CDR3aa: CASSPTGGDQPQHF
CDR3nt: TGTGCCAGCAGCCCCACAGGAGGGGATCAGCCCCAGCATTTT

d_gene: NA
v_gene: TRBV27
j_gene: TRBJ2-2
abundance: many
CDR3aa: CASSPLRSSGELFF
CDR3nt: TGTGCCAGCAGTCCCCTGAGGTCCTCCGGGGAGCTGTTTTTT

d_gene: TRBD2
v_gene: TRBV12-3/TRBV12-4
j_gene: TRBJ2-2
abundance: many
CDR3aa: CASSLLAGVSGELFF
CDR3nt: TGTGCCAGCAGTTTACTAGCGGGAGTTTCCGGGGAGCTGTTTTTT

d_gene: TRBD1
v_gene: TRBV6-6
j_gene: TRBJ1-3
abundance: few
CDR3aa: CASSYGTGGKGNTIYF
CDR3nt: TGTGCCAGCAGTTACGGGACAGGGGGCAAGGGAAACACCATATATTTT

d_gene: TRBD2
v_gene: TRBV11-2
j_gene: TRBJ2-1
abundance: NA
CDR3aa: CASSSLAGAHNELFF
CDR3nt: TGTGCCAGCAGCTCCCTAGCGGGAGCCCACAATGAGCTGTTCTTC

d_gene: NA
v_gene: TRBV6-5
j_gene: TRBJ1-4
abundance: many
CDR3aa: CASSGNSEKLFF
CDR3nt: TGTGCCAGCAGCGGGAACAGCGAAAAACTGTTTTTT

d_gene: NA
v_gene: TRBV12-3/TRBV12-4
j_gene: TRBJ2-2
abundance: few
CDR3aa: CASSFYGQLNTGELFF
CDR3nt: TGTGCCAGCAGTTTCTATGGGCAGTTAAACACCGGGGAGCTGTTTTTT

d_gene: NA
v_gene: TRBV28
j_gene: TRBJ1-1
abundance: many
CDR3aa: CASSLGPGGTIAFF
CDR3nt: TGTGCCAGCAGTTTAGGCCCGGGTGGGACCATAGCTTTCTTT

d_gene: NA
v_gene: TRBV7-4
j_gene: TRBJ1-5
abundance: many
CDR3aa: CASRPGVQPQHF
CDR3nt: TGTGCCAGCAGGCCCGGGGTACAGCCCCAGCATTTT

d_gene: NA
v_gene: TRBV6-5
j_gene: TRBJ1-1
abundance: NA
CDR3aa: CASSYAGGNTEAFF
CDR3nt: TGTGCCAGCAGTTACGCTGGGGGGAACACTGAAGCTTTCTTT

d_gene: NA
v_gene: TRBV5-1
j_gene: TRBJ1-2
abundance: NA
CDR3aa: CASSLRQGLDYGYTF
CDR3nt: TGCGCCAGCAGCCTCCGACAAGGGTTGGACTATGGCTACACCTTC

d_gene: TRBD1
v_gene: TRBV4-2
j_gene: TRBJ2-2
abundance: few
CDR3aa: CASSQGVGTGPGGELFF
CDR3nt: TGTGCCAGCAGCCAAGGTGTCGGGACAGGGCCCGGCGGGGAGCTGTTTTTT

d_gene: NA
v_gene: TRBV20-1
j_gene: TRBJ1-5
abundance: many
CDR3aa: CSASAQPGQPQHF
CDR3nt: TGCAGTGCTAGCGCTCAACCGGGTCAGCCCCAGCATTTT

d_gene: TRBD1
v_gene: TRBV11-3
j_gene: TRBJ2-3
abundance: many
CDR3aa: CASSPWDSQSTDTQYF
CDR3nt: TGTGCCAGCAGCCCGTGGGACAGCCAGAGCACAGATACGCAGTATTTT

d_gene: NA
v_gene: TRBV11-1
j_gene: TRBJ1-6
abundance: NA
CDR3aa: CASSDAQDSPLHF
CDR3nt: TGTGCCAGCAGCGACGCACAAGATTCACCCCTCCACTTT

d_gene: TRBD1
v_gene: TRBV6-5
j_gene: TRBJ1-1
abundance: many
CDR3aa: CASSYWGQPLEAFF
CDR3nt: TGTGCCAGCAGTTACTGGGGACAGCCCCTAGAAGCTTTCTTT

d_gene: NA
v_gene: TRBV6-5
j_gene: TRBJ1-1
abundance: many
CDR3aa: CASNRQVGSAEAFF
CDR3nt: TGTGCCAGCAACCGACAGGTTGGGTCGGCTGAAGCTTTCTTT

d_gene: NA
v_gene: TRBV20-1
j_gene: TRBJ2-3
abundance: many
CDR3aa: CSALWRADTQYF
CDR3nt: TGCAGTGCCCTCTGGAGGGCAGATACGCAGTATTTT

d_gene: NA
v_gene: TRBV9
j_gene: TRBJ2-7
abundance: many
CDR3aa: CASSGSGTAFSYEQYF
CDR3nt: TGTGCCAGCAGCGGATCCGGGACCGCTTTCTCCTACGAGCAGTACTTC

d_gene: TRBD1
v_gene: TRBV10-3
j_gene: TRBJ1-2
abundance: many
CDR3aa: CATTQGSYGYTF
CDR3nt: TGTGCCACAACACAGGGGTCCTATGGCTACACCTTC

d_gene: NA
v_gene: TRBV20-1
j_gene: TRBJ1-5
abundance: NA
CDR3aa: CSARVTGGNQPQHF
CDR3nt: TGCAGTGCTAGAGTCACGGGTGGCAATCAGCCCCAGCATTTT

d_gene: NA
v_gene: TRBV28
j_gene: TRBJ1-4
abundance: many
CDR3aa: CASTLGRRRSKNEKLFF
CDR3nt: TGTGCCAGCACTTTGGGCAGGAGGCGTTCTAAAAATGAAAAACTGTTTTTT

d_gene: TRBD1
v_gene: TRBV20-1
j_gene: TRBJ2-4
abundance: many
CDR3aa: CSARGQGIAKNIQYF
CDR3nt: TGCAGTGCTAGAGGACAGGGAATAGCCAAAAACATTCAGTACTTC

d_gene: NA
v_gene: TRBV20-1
j_gene: TRBJ2-7
abundance: NA
CDR3aa: CSARPGQLYEQYF
CDR3nt: TGCAGTGCTAGACCAGGACAGCTGTACGAGCAGTACTTC

d_gene: TRBD1
v_gene: TRBV7-9
j_gene: TRBJ2-7
abundance: few
CDR3aa: CASSLAAGTGGYEQYF
CDR3nt: TGTGCCAGCAGCTTAGCGGCGGGGACAGGGGGCTACGAGCAGTACTTC

d_gene: NA
v_gene: TRBV7-9
j_gene: TRBJ2-5
abundance: many
CDR3aa: CASTQAGRLKETQYF
CDR3nt: TGTGCCAGCACCCAGGCCGGCCGATTGAAAGAGACCCAGTACTTC

d_gene: NA
v_gene: TRBV2
j_gene: TRBJ1-4
abundance: NA
CDR3aa: CASSEGSLNEKLFF
CDR3nt: TGTGCCAGCAGTGAAGGCAGCCTTAATGAAAAACTGTTTTTT

d_gene: TRBD2
v_gene: TRBV3-1
j_gene: TRBJ2-1
abundance: NA
CDR3aa: CASSQRGSGDNEQFF
CDR3nt: TGTGCCAGCAGCCAACGAGGGAGCGGGGACAATGAGCAGTTCTTC

d_gene: TRBD1
v_gene: TRBV24-1
j_gene: TRBJ2-2
abundance: many
CDR3aa: CATSASRDRGYTGELFF
CDR3nt: TGTGCCACCAGCGCCTCGAGGGACAGGGGATACACCGGGGAGCTGTTTTTT

d_gene: TRBD1
v_gene: TRBV24-1
j_gene: TRBJ2-1
abundance: many
CDR3aa: CATSDYGTGTANEQFF
CDR3nt: TGTGCCACCAGTGATTACGGGACAGGCACCGCGAATGAGCAGTTCTTC

d_gene: NA
v_gene: TRBV3-1
j_gene: TRBJ1-1
abundance: NA
CDR3aa: CASRDTSNTEAFF
CDR3nt: TGTGCCAGCAGGGACACCTCGAACACTGAAGCTTTCTTT

d_gene: TRBD1
v_gene: TRBV14
j_gene: TRBJ2-3
abundance: many
CDR3aa: CASSQAQGAAAMDTQYF
CDR3nt: TGTGCCAGCAGCCAAGCCCAGGGGGCAGCGGCGATGGATACGCAGTATTTT

d_gene: NA
v_gene: TRBV7-9
j_gene: TRBJ1-2
abundance: NA
CDR3aa: CASSPDGGSGYGYTF
CDR3nt: TGTGCCAGCAGCCCCGATGGGGGATCAGGCTATGGCTACACCTTC

d_gene: NA
v_gene: TRBV25-1
j_gene: TRBJ1-3
abundance: NA
CDR3aa: CASSDGGGGNTIYF
CDR3nt: TGTGCCAGCAGTGATGGAGGAGGAGGAAACACCATATATTTT

d_gene: NA
v_gene: TRBV12-3/TRBV12-4
j_gene: TRBJ1-4
abundance: NA
CDR3aa: CASSGGGDEKLFF
CDR3nt: TGTGCCAGCAGTGGGGGAGGGGATGAAAAACTGTTTTTT

d_gene: TRBD1
v_gene: TRBV5-1
j_gene: TRBJ2-3
abundance: many
CDR3aa: CASSLEQGSDTQYF
CDR3nt: TGCGCCAGCAGCTTGGAACAGGGGTCAGATACGCAGTATTTT

d_gene: TRBD1
v_gene: TRBV3-1
j_gene: TRBJ1-4
abundance: NA
CDR3aa: CASSRPGDSLNEKLFF
CDR3nt: TGTGCCAGCAGCCGACCCGGGGACAGCTTGAATGAAAAACTGTTTTTT

d_gene: TRBD2
v_gene: TRBV6-2/TRBV6-3
j_gene: TRBJ2-1
abundance: NA
CDR3aa: CASSYSRTSGGHNEQFF
CDR3nt: TGTGCCAGCAGTTACTCGAGGACTAGCGGAGGCCACAATGAGCAGTTCTTC

d_gene: NA
v_gene: TRBV28
j_gene: TRBJ1-6
abundance: many
CDR3aa: CASSSLGEISYNSPLHF
CDR3nt: TGTGCCAGCAGTTCACTTGGGGAGATCTCCTATAATTCACCCCTCCACTTT

d_gene: TRBD2
v_gene: TRBV10-3
j_gene: TRBJ2-7
abundance: NA
CDR3aa: CAISGLAETSYEQYF
CDR3nt: TGTGCCATCAGTGGGCTAGCGGAAACCTCCTACGAGCAGTACTTC

d_gene: NA
v_gene: TRBV28
j_gene: TRBJ2-7
abundance: NA
CDR3aa: CASSPFTAKSYEQYF
CDR3nt: TGTGCCAGCAGTCCCTTTACGGCAAAGTCCTACGAGCAGTACTTC

d_gene: NA
v_gene: TRBV5-1
j_gene: TRBJ1-1
abundance: few
CDR3aa: CASSLEGSTEAFF
CDR3nt: TGCGCCAGCAGCTTGGAGGGTTCCACTGAAGCTTTCTTT

d_gene: NA
v_gene: TRBV28
j_gene: TRBJ2-7
abundance: many
CDR3aa: CASLRERHYEQYF
CDR3nt: TGTGCCAGCCTCAGGGAGCGCCACTACGAGCAGTACTTC

d_gene: NA
v_gene: TRBV5-6
j_gene: TRBJ1-1
abundance: many
CDR3aa: CASSLVGFEAFF
CDR3nt: TGTGCCAGCAGCTTGGTGGGATTTGAAGCTTTCTTT

d_gene: TRBD1
v_gene: TRBV13
j_gene: TRBJ2-2
abundance: many
CDR3aa: CASSSSRGPTNTGELFF
CDR3nt: TGTGCCAGCAGCTCTTCCAGGGGGCCCACGAACACCGGGGAGCTGTTTTTT

d_gene: NA
v_gene: TRBV3-1
j_gene: TRBJ1-5
abundance: NA
CDR3aa: CASSRGSSNQPQHF
CDR3nt: TGTGCCAGCAGCCGGGGCAGCAGCAATCAGCCCCAGCATTTT

d_gene: NA
v_gene: TRBV7-9
j_gene: TRBJ2-3
abundance: many
CDR3aa: CASSLDTQYF
CDR3nt: TGTGCCAGCAGCCTAGATACGCAGTATTTT

d_gene: NA
v_gene: TRBV5-1
j_gene: TRBJ1-2
abundance: many
CDR3aa: CASSISGPDNYGYTF
CDR3nt: TGCGCCAGCAGTATTTCGGGTCCAGATAACTATGGCTACACCTTC

d_gene: TRBD1
v_gene: TRBV6-5
j_gene: TRBJ1-3
abundance: NA
CDR3aa: CASSQTGNSGNTIYF
CDR3nt: TGTGCCAGCAGTCAGACAGGGAACTCTGGAAACACCATATATTTT

d_gene: NA
v_gene: TRBV7-2
j_gene: TRBJ1-3
abundance: many
CDR3aa: CASSPVPTGNTIYF
CDR3nt: TGTGCCAGCAGCCCGGTTCCCACGGGAAACACCATATATTTT